The next 21 T cell receptor beta chains were all read from a single sample in a study of T cells in Graves' hyperthyroidism and ophthalmopathy. TCR beta CDR3 regions were amplified from RNA transcripts. The HTBI primer set was used in a first-round RT-PCR of the TCR CDR3. Each CDR3 protein is one row after TCRdb ran MiXCR on the multiplex PCR reads. The repertoire includes over 700,000 distinct CDR3 sequences, approximately 40% of them detected once, and approximately 10% sits in the top ten. The material sequenced was blood. These receptors were obtained from a man younger than 35 with Graves' hyperthyroidism.

V gene TRBV20-1 combines with J gene TRBJ1-3; the D is unclear. V was pared by 3 bases and J by 0 bases, with 9 bases between. The CDR3 runs to 14 residues. Germline V CDR1 and CDR2: DFQATT, SNEGSKA (reference sequence). CDR3 region: CSASPARSGNTIYF. DNA for the CDR3: TGCAGTGCTAGTCCGGCACGCTCTGGAAACACCATATATTTT.

This rearrangement joins TRBV20-1 to TRBJ2-3, with TRBD1 matching over 7 bases. The V gene end was trimmed by 6 bases and the J gene end by 3 bases; junction bases not matched to a gene: 9. CDR1 DFQATT and CDR2 SNEGSKA come from the germline V gene (reference sequence). There are 14 residues in the CDR3. CDR3 bases: TGCAGTGCCATCAGGGACAGACGAACAGATACGCAGTATTTT. It specifies CSAIRDRRTDTQYF.

The rearrangement uses TRBV7-9 and TRBJ2-5; no firm D call. The CDR3 consists of 14 residues. Germline values: CDR1 SEHNR, CDR2 FQNEAQ (reference sequence). V was clipped by 5 bases and J by 5 bases, with 15 bases between them. The CDR3 reads CASSPGRREETQYF. The CDR3 DNA reads as TGTGCCAGCAGCCCCGGACGGAGAGAGGAGACCCAGTACTTC.

The gene calls are TRBV7-8 and TRBJ1-1, with D perhaps TRBD1 (6 bases). V dropped 8 bases and J dropped 3 bases, with 16 bases sitting between them. Per the germline V gene, CDR1 is SGHVS and CDR2 is FQNEAQ. The CDR3 extends over 14 amino acids. CDR3 amino acids: CASGGGPVDTEAFF. As DNA, the CDR3 is TGTGCCAGCGGGGGGGGCCCCGTCGACACTGAAGCTTTCTTT.

This clonotype was seen ten or more times. The chain employs TRBV20-1 and TRBJ1-5, with unresolved D. This CDR3 is 15 amino acids long. Trimming took off 0 bases at V and 3 bases at J, with 12 bases between the two ends. In germline, CDR1 is DFQATT, CDR2 SNEGSKA (reference sequence). The CDR3 bases are TGCAGTGCTAGAGATCCGCGACGGGACAATCAGCCCCAGCATTTT. It specifies CSARDPRRDNQPQHF.

This clonotype was seen repeatedly, ten times or more. The genes are TRBV7-3 and TRBJ1-3; a possible D gene is TRBD1 (6 bases). Germline V gives CDR1 SGHTA, CDR2 FQGTGA. The CDR3 has 14 residues. Trimming took 4 bases from V and 2 from J, leaving 9 bases between them. The DNA of the CDR3 is TGTGCCAGCAGCTCCACAGGGACTGGAAACACCATATATTTT. The encoded protein is CASSSTGTGNTIYF.

The genes are TRBV4-3 and TRBJ1-1; no clear D. Germline loops: CDR1 LGHNA, CDR2 YSLEER. There are 15 residues in the CDR3. With 0 bases removed from V and 0 bases from J, the gap between germline ends came to 8 bases. The CDR3 coding sequence is TGCGCCAGCAGCCAAGAGTCGGGCCTGAACACTGAAGCTTTCTTT. Its protein is CASSQESGLNTEAFF.

This clonotype was counted a few times. The chain recombines TRBV7-6 with TRBJ2-7, with D maybe TRBD1 (6 bases). CDR3 length equals 13 residues. CDR1 and CDR2 from the germline V gene are SGHVS and FNYEAQ. Trimming stripped 4 bases from V and 5 bases from J, with 12 bases between. The CDR3: CASSSRDTDEQYF. In DNA, the CDR3 is TGTGCCAGCAGCTCCCGGGACACCGACGAGCAGTACTTC. The complete variable domain, with remaining parts taken from reference TRBV7-6 and TRBJ2-7, reads GAGVSQSPRYKVTKRGQDVALRCDPISGHVSLYWYRQALGQGPEFLTYFNYEAQQDKSGLPNDRFSAERPEGSISTLTIQRTEQRDSAMYRCASSSRDTDEQYFGPGTRLTVT.

The CDR3, as DNA: TGTGCCAGCAAAGACAGCCACTTT. This gives the protein CASKDSHF. This chain uses TRBV2 with TRBJ1-6; weak D call: TRBD1 (5 bases). Germline CDR1 is SNHLY and CDR2 is FYNNEI. V shed 7 bases and J shed 18 bases, with 7 bases lying between them. CDR3 size: 8 residues.

This clonotype has ten or more counts. The V gene is TRBV29-1, the J gene TRBJ1-4; maybe TRBD1 (6 bases). Germline loops: CDR1 SQVTM, CDR2 ANQGSEA. V lost 3 bases to trimming and J lost 8 bases, with 16 bases between them. This CDR3 is 14 amino acids long. The CDR3 coding sequence is TGCAGCGTTGATGGAGGTCCAGGGGTGGAAAAACTGTTTTTT. This codes for CSVDGGPGVEKLFF.

On this clonotype itself: Just one base apart from a much larger clone, this may be a read error. The rearrangement joins TRBV14 to TRBJ1-4, with D possibly TRBD1 on 5 matching bases. Germline CDR1 SGHDN, CDR2 FVKESK. This CDR3 is 16 amino acids long. This chain's CDR3 is CASSQGGGRANEKPFF. CDR3 nucleotides: TGTGCCAGCAGCCAGGGCGGGGGGAGAGCTAATGAAAAACCGTTTTTT.

This clonotype was seen many times. The chain recombines TRBV11-2 with TRBJ2-2, with a possible D match to TRBD1 (5 bases). CDR1 is SGHAT, CDR2 FQNNGV, per germline. This CDR3 spans 14 amino acids. Trimming shortened V by 5 bases and J by 1 base, and 8 bases separated the two germline ends. CDR3 DNA: TGTGCCAGCAGCCAGGGCCGGAACACCGGGGAGCTGTTTTTT. This gives the protein CASSQGRNTGELFF.

This clonotype occurred a few times. The chain uses TRBV6-5 and TRBJ1-6; D call uncertain. Looked up from germline, CDR1 is MNHEY and CDR2 is SVGAGI. The V and J ends lost 2 bases and 5 bases respectively, with 13 bases between them. The length of the CDR3 is 16 residues. CDR3 DNA: TGTGCCAGCAGTTACAGGGCAGACATCCATAATTCACCCCTCCACTTT. This sequence encodes CASSYRADIHNSPLHF.

This sequence joins TRBV25-1 and TRBJ2-7, with 11 nucleotides matching TRBD1. The germline gives CDR1 MGHDK, CDR2 SYGVNS. The CDR3 is 15 residues long. Losses at the gene ends were 5 bases for V and 6 bases for J; bases not matched to a gene: 9. This CDR3 is CASSLTDRGQGEQYF. The CDR3 DNA follows: TGTGCCAGCAGTTTAACGGACAGGGGGCAGGGCGAGCAGTACTTC.

The chain couples TRBV7-2 to TRBJ1-5; perhaps TRBD1 as D (6 bases). The CDR3 sequence is 14 residues long. V was pared by 5 bases and J by 8 bases, with 16 bases between. In germline, CDR1 is SGHTA, CDR2 FQGNSA. Here the CDR3 DNA reads TGTGCCAGCAGCCATGGGGGGGCGGGGGAGCCCCAGCATTTT. Protein: CASSHGGAGEPQHF.

The sample holds a few counts of this clonotype. The CDR3 reads CASSLIYVGHQNTEAFF. Here the CDR3 DNA reads TGTGCCAGCAGCCTTATTTATGTTGGACACCAGAACACTGAAGCTTTCTTT. The chain is built from TRBV7-2 and TRBJ1-1, with a weak D call TRBD1 (5 bases). Germline CDR1 is SGHTA and CDR2 is FQGNSA. The CDR3 extends over 17 amino acids. The germline V and J ends were trimmed by 5 bases and 1 base, with 20 bases remaining between them.

This clonotype was counted a few times. This chain connects TRBV9 to TRBJ1-2; the D is unclear. The V gene's germline CDR1 is SGDLS and CDR2 YYNGEE. Trimming cost V 0 bases and J 8 bases, with 8 bases left between them. The CDR3 extends over 12 amino acids. The CDR3 region has the DNA TGTGCCAGCAGCGTAGCAGGAAAGGGCTACACCTTC. This codes for CASSVAGKGYTF.

CDR3 coding DNA: TGTGCCAGCAGGGCCGCGGGGCTCTATGGCTATGGCTACACCTTC. It is translated as CASRAAGLYGYGYTF. This rearrangement joins TRBV12-3 or TRBV12-4 to TRBJ1-2, with D perhaps matching TRBD1 (5 bases). CDR3 length equals 15 residues. Trimming took 6 bases from V and 4 from J, leaving 18 bases between them.

J is TRBJ1-2 and V is TRBV10-3; perhaps TRBD1 as D (5 bases). Germline values: CDR1 ENHRY, CDR2 SYGVKD. The CDR3 totals 13 residues. The V gene lost 6 bases and the J gene lost 4 bases, with 12 bases spanning the gap. CDR3 coding DNA: TGTGCCATCAGGCGGGACGGCTCCTATGGCTACACCTTC. It encodes CAIRRDGSYGYTF.

The chain combines TRBV14 with TRBJ1-2; D call uncertain. Deletions cut 6 bases from V and 3 bases from J, with 11 bases between. The CDR3 covers 13 residues. Germline loops: CDR1 SGHDN, CDR2 FVKESK. In DNA form, the CDR3 reads TGTGCCAGCAGTCAGACTTTATACTATGGCTACACCTTC. It yields the protein CASSQTLYYGYTF. The entire variable domain, with the rest obtained from reference TRBV14 and TRBJ1-2, is as follows: EAGVTQFPSHSVIEKGQTVTLRCDPISGHDNLYWYRRVMGKEIKFLLHFVKESKQDESGMPNNRFLAERTGGTYSTLKVQPAELEDSGVYFCASSQTLYYGYTFGSGTRLTVV.

This clonotype was found many times. CDR3 DNA: TGCAGCGTCCGCGAGAACTACGAGCAGTACTTC. Protein product: CSVRENYEQYF. This chain connects TRBV29-1 to TRBJ2-7, with D uncertain. Germline V gives CDR1 SQVTM, CDR2 ANQGSEA. The CDR3 totals 11 residues. V was cut by 6 bases and J by 3 bases, with 9 bases left in between.